The source of this T cell receptor beta chain is a study of blood T cell repertoires in COVID-19. Here immunoSEQ multiplex PCR was the method, and the copy in TCRdb shows in-frame clones only, minus some. The sample has about 76,000 clones; around 90% are singletons. V was cut by 7 bases and J by 2 bases, with 17 bases left in between. The CDR3 is 15 residues long. CDR1 is MNHEY, CDR2 SMNVEV, per germline (reference sequence). The sequenced sample consisted of peripheral blood. This rearrangement joins TRBV27 to TRBJ1-1; unclear D gene. The clonotype was recovered from a human donor in a cohort sampled during active COVID-19. DNA of the CDR3: TGTGCCAGCATGCGGGGTGGTGGGTTAAACACTGAAGCTTTCTTT. Its translation is CASMRGGGLNTEAFF.